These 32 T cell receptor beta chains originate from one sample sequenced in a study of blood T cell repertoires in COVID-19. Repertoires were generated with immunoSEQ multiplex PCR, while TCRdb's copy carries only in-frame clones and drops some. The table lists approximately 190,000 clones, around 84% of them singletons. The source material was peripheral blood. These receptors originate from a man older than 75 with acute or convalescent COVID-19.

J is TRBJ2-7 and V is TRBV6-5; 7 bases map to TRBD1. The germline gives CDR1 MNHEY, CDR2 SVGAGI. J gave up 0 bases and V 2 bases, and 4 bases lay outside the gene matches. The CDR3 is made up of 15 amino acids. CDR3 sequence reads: CASSYAYRGSYEQYF. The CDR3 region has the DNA TGTGCCAGCAGTTACGCCTACAGGGGCTCCTACGAGCAGTACTTC.

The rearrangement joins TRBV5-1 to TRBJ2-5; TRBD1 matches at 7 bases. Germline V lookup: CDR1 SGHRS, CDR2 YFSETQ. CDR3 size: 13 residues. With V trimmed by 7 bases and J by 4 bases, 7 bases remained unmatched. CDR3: CASGYGDRETQYF. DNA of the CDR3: TGCGCCAGCGGATACGGGGACAGAGAGACCCAGTACTTC.

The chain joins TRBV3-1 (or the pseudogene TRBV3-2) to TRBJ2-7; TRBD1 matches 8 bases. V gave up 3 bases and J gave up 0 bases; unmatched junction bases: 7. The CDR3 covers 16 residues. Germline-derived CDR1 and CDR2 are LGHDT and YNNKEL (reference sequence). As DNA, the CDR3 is TGTGCCAGCAGCCATCGACAGGGGACCAGCTCCTACGAGCAGTACGTC. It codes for CASSHRQGTSSYEQYV.

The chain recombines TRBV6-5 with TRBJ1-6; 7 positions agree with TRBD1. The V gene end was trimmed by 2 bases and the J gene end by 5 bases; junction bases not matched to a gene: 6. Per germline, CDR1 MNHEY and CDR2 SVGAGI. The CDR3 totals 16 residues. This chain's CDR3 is CASSYEGTDNNSPLHF. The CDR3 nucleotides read TGTGCCAGCAGTTACGAGGGGACAGACAATAATTCACCCCTCCACTTT.

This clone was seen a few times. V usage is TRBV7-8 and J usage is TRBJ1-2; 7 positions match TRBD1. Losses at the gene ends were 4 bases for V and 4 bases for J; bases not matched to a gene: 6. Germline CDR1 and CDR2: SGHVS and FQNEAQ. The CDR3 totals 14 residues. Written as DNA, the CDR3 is TGTGCCAGCAGCTCCCCGGGACAGCTCTATGGCTACACCTTC. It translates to CASSSPGQLYGYTF.

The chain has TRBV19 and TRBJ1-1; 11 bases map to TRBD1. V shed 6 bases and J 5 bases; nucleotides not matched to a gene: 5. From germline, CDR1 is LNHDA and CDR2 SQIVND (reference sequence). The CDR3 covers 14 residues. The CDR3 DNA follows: TGTGCCAGTAGCGGACAGGGGGCAAGTACTGAAGCTTTCTTT. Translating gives CASSGQGASTEAFF.

CDR3 sequence (DNA): TGTGCCTGGAGTAGCATAGGAGATCAGCCCCAGCATTTT. The encoded protein is CAWSSIGDQPQHF. The chain uses TRBV30 and TRBJ1-5, with D hard to call. The CDR3 is made up of 13 amino acids. Germline V CDR1 and CDR2: GTSNPN, SVGIG (reference sequence). With 2 bases removed from V and 5 bases from J, the gap between germline ends came to 10 bases.

The CDR3 sequence is CASSKTGNQPQHF. CDR3 nucleotide sequence: TGTGCCAGCAGCAAAACTGGCAATCAGCCCCAGCATTTT. The rearrangement links TRBV21-1 to TRBJ1-5. TRBV21-1 is noted as a pseudogene. The CDR3 runs 13 residues.

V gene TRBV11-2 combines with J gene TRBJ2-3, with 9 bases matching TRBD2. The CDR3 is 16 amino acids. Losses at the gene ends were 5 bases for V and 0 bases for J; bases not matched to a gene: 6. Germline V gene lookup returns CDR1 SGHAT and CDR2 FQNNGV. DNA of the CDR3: TGTGCCAGCAGCCCGACTAGCGGCACTAGCACAGATACGCAGTATTTT. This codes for CASSPTSGTSTDTQYF.

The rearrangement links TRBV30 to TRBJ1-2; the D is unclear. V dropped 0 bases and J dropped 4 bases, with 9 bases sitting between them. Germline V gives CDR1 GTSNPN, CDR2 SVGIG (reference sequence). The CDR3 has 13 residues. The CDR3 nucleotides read TGTGCCTGGAGTGTGGGAGGGAGCTATGGCTACACCTTC. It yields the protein CAWSVGGSYGYTF.

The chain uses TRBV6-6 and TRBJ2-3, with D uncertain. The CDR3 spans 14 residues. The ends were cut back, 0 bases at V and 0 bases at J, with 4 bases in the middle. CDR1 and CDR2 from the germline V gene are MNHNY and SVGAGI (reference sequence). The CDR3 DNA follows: TGTGCCAGCAGTTACTCGCAGAGCACAGATACGCAGTATTTT. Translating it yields CASSYSQSTDTQYF.

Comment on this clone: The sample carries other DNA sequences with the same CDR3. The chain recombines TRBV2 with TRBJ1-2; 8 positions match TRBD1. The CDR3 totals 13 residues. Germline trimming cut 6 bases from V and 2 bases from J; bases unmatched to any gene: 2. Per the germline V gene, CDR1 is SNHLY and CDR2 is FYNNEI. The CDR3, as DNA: TGTGCCAGCAGCCGACAGGGGAACTATGGCTACACCTTC. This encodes CASSRQGNYGYTF.

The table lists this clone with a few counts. The CDR3 protein is CASSSLGGSSYNEQFF. The CDR3 DNA reads as TGTGCCAGTAGTTCCTTGGGGGGGAGCTCCTACAATGAGCAGTTCTTC. The chain uses TRBV19 and TRBJ2-1, with TRBD2 identical over 7 bases. The CDR3 has 16 residues. With V trimmed by 5 bases and J by 0 bases, 7 bases remained unmatched. Germline-derived CDR1 and CDR2 are LNHDA and SQIVND (reference sequence).

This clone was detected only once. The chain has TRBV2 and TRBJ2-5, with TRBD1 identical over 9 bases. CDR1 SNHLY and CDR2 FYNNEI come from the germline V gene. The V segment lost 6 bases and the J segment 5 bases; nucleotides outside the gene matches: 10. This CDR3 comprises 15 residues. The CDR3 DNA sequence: TGTGCCAGCAGAGGGACAGGGTCTTCCTGGGAGACCCAGTACTTC. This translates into CASRGTGSSWETQYF. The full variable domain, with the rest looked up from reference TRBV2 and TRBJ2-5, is EPEVTQTPSHQVTQMGQEVILRCVPISNHLYFYWYRQILGQKVEFLVSFYNNEISEKSEIFDDQFSVERPDGSNFTLKIRSTKLEDSAMYFCASRGTGSSWETQYFGPGTRLLVL.

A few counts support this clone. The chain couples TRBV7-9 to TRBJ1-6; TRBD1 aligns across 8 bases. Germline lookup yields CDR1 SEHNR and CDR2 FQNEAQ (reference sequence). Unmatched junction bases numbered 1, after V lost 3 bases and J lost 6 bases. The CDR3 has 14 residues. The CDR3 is CASSFTGGNSPLHF. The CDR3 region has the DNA TGTGCCAGCAGCTTTACAGGGGGTAATTCACCCCTCCACTTT.

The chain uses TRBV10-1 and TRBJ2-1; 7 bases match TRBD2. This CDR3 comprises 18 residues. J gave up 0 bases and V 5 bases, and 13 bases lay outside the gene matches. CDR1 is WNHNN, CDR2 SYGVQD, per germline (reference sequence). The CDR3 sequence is CASSSLRGAGSSYNEQFF. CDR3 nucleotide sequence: TGCGCCAGCAGTTCCCTGAGAGGAGCGGGGAGCTCCTACAATGAGCAGTTCTTC.

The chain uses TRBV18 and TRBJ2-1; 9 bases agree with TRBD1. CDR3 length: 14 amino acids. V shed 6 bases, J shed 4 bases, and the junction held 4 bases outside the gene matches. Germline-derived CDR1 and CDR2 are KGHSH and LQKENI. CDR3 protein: CASSRQGGYNEQFF. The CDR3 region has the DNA TGTGCCAGCTCGCGACAGGGGGGTTACAATGAGCAGTTCTTC.

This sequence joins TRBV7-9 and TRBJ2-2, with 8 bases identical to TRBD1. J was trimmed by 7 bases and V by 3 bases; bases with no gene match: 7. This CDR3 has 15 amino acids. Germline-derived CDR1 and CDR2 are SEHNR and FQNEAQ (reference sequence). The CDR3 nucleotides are TGTGCCAGCAGCTTTCCGACAGGGGAGGACGGGGAGCTGTTTTTT. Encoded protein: CASSFPTGEDGELFF.

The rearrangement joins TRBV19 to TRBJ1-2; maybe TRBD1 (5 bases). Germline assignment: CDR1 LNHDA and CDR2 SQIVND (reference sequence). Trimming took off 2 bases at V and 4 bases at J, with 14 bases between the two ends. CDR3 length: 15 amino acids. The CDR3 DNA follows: TGTGCCAGTAGTATACCTACAACAGGATTCTATGGCTACACCTTC. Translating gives CASSIPTTGFYGYTF.

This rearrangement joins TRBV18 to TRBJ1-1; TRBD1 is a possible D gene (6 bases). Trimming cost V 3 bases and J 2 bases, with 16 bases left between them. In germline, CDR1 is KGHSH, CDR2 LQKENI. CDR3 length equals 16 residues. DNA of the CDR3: TGTGCCAGCTCACCGTCAGGGGCGAGGGTTAACACTGAAGCTTTCTTT. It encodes CASSPSGARVNTEAFF.

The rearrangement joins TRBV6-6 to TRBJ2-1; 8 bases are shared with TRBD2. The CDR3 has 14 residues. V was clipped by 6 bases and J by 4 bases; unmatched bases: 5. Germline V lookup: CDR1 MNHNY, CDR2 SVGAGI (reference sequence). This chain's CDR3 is CASRSGSRYNEQFF. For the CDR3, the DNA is TGTGCCAGCAGAAGCGGGAGTAGATACAATGAGCAGTTCTTC.

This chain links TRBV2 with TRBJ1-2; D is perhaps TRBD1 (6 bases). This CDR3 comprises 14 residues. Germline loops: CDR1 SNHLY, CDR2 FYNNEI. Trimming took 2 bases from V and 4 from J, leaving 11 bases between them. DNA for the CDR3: TGTGCCAGCAGTGAACAGGGGCCGTCCTATGGCTACACCTTC. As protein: CASSEQGPSYGYTF.

CDR3 residues: CASSEGTSGNEQFF. The CDR3 bases are TGCGCCAGCAGTGAGGGGACTAGCGGAAATGAGCAGTTCTTC. V gene TRBV10-1 combines with J gene TRBJ2-1; 11 nucleotides align to TRBD2. The CDR3 contains 14 residues. The germline CDR1 and CDR2 sequences are WNHNN and SYGVQD (reference sequence). Trimming at V came to 2 bases and at J to 7 bases, leaving 1 base not matched to a gene.

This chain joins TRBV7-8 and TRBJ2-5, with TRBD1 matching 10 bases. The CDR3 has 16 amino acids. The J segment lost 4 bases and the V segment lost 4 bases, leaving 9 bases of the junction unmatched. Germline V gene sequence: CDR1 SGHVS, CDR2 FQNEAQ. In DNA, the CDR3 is TGTGCCAGCAGCTCGACAGGGGGCGCCCTTAGAGAGACCCAGTACTTC. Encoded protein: CASSSTGGALRETQYF.

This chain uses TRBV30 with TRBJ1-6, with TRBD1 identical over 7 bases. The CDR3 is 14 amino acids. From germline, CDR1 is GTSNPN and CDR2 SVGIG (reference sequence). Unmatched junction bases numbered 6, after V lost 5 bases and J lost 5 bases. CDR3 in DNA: TGTGCCTGGTTGCACGGGACAGATAATTCACCCCTCCACTTT. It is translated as CAWLHGTDNSPLHF.

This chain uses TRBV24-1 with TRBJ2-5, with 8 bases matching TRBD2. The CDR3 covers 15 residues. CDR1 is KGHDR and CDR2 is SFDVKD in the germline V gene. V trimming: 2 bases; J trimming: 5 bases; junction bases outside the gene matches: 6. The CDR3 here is CATSDSSRGGETQYF. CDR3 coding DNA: TGTGCCACCAGTGATTCCTCCCGGGGGGGCGAGACCCAGTACTTC.

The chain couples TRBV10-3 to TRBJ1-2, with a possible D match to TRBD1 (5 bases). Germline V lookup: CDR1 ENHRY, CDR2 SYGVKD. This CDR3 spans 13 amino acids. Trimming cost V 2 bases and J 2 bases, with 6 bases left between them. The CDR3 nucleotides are TGTGCCATCAGTGAGGCAGGGAACTATGGCTACACCTTC. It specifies CAISEAGNYGYTF.

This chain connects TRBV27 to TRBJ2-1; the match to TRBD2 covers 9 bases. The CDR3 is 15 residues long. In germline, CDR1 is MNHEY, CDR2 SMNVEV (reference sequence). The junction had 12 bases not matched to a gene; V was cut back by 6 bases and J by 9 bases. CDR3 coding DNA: TGTGCCAGCAGGGGCGTGGTAGCGGGAGTTGTTGAGCAGTTCTTC. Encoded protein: CASRGVVAGVVEQFF.

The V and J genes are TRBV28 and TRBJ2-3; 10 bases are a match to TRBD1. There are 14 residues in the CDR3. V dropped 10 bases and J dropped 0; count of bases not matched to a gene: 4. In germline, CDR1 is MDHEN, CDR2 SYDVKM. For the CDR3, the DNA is TGTGCCACCCGACAGGGGGCGAGCACAGATACGCAGTATTTT. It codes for CATRQGASTDTQYF. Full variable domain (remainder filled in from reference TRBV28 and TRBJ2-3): DVKVTQSSRYLVKRTGEKVFLECVQDMDHENMFWYRQDPGLGLRLIYFSYDVKMKEKGDIPEGYSVSREKKERFSLILESASTNQTSMYLCATRQGASTDTQYFGPGTRLTVL.

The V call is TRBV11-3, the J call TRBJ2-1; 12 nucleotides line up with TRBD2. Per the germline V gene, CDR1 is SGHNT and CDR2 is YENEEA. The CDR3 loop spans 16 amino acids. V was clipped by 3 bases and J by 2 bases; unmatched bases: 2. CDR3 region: CASSFRTSGAYNEQFF. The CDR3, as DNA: TGTGCCAGCAGCTTCCGGACTAGCGGGGCCTACAATGAGCAGTTCTTC.

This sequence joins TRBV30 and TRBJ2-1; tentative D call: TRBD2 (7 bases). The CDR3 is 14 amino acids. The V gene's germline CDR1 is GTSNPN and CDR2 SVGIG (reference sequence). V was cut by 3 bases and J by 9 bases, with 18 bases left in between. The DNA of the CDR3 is TGTGCCTGGAGGGGGGCCGGGGAGCGGGGTGAGCAGTTCTTC. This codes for CAWRGAGERGEQFF. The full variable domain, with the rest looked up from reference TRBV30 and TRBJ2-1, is SQTIHQWPATLVQPVGSPLSLECTVEGTSNPNLYWYRQAAGRGLQLLFYSVGIGQISSEVPQNLSASRPQDRQFILSSKKLLLSDSGFYLCAWRGAGERGEQFFGPGTRLTVL.

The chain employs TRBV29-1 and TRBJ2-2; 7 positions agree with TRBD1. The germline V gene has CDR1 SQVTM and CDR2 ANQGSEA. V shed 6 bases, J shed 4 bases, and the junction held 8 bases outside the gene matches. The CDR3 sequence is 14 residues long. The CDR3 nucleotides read TGCAGCGTAGAAAGGGGGCCGAGCACCGGGGAGCTGTTTTTT. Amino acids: CSVERGPSTGELFF.